This T cell receptor beta chain emerged from a study of blood T cell repertoires in COVID-19. Study as a whole: Some COVID-19 samples were acute and others convalescent; all came from the United States, Italy and Spain. T cells, B-cell-depleted T cells, or PBMCs supplied cDNA or gDNA.

Per germline, CDR1 WNHNN and CDR2 SYGVQD (reference sequence). V was shortened by 0 bases and J by 1 base, with 6 bases between the two germline ends. The CDR3 loop spans 15 amino acids. Authors' processing steps: Reference gene primer amplification in the assay estimated nucleated cell counts. TCRdb's copy holds only in-frame clones and misses some; the assay was immunoSEQ multiplex PCR. From that table come the V and J calls and clone size; the DNA was used to work out D and trimming. Of about 290,000 clones listed, around four fifths were seen once; the top ten hold around 4%. This chain links TRBV10-1 with TRBJ2-2; tentatively, D is TRBD1 (6 bases). The sample consisted of peripheral blood. The origin of this receptor is a woman in her forties or fifties with active or convalescent COVID-19. The CDR3 is CASSESQGNTGELFF. CDR3 nucleotides: TGCGCCAGCAGTGAGTCACAGGGGAACACCGGGGAGCTGTTTTTT.